This T cell receptor (beta chain) was sequenced in a study of cytomegalovirus exposure and HLA in healthy donors. The CDR3 is 13 amino acids. The V gene's germline CDR1 is GTSNPN and CDR2 SVGIG (reference sequence). Comments on this clone: What it binds is unknown.

Study-wide results and caveats: HLA alleles were associated with 16,951 TCR beta sequences in a later analysis at 0.05 false discovery rate. Analyses of presence and absence presupposed an approximately uniform sequencing depth across donors.

Researchers ran the PCR with 60 Vbeta and 13 Jbeta primers. Libraries were prepared by immunoSEQ multiplex PCR; TCRdb keeps only in-frame clonotypes and omits some of them. The sample data list 120,000 to 150,000 clones. V and J are TRBV30 and TRBJ2-5, with 9 bases identical to TRBD1. The J call may be incorrect, as the DNA end agrees better with TRBJ2-7. The sequence derives from a woman between 18 and 30 years old in good health and CMV-seronegative. Sequencing was performed on PBMCs. The chain's CDR3 is CAWYPGQGYEQYF. The CDR3 DNA reads as TGTGCCTGGTATCCGGGACAGGGTTACGAGCAGTACTTC.